Below, 21 T cell receptor beta chains from the same sample are listed, as sequenced in a study of CD8 T cells in Susac syndrome. Random hexamers were used to reverse transcribe roughly 0.5 to 1 ug of RNA. MiXCR, applied by TCRdb to the immunoSEQ multiplex PCR reads, yields one record per CDR3 protein. The sample holds about 210,000 distinct CDR3 sequences; about 96% are singletons and the top ten take 0.095%. The sequenced sample consisted of CD4+ T cells from PBMCs. These receptors all stem from a human donor with multiple sclerosis.

The chain couples TRBV30 to TRBJ1-1, with TRBD1 identical over 8 bases. The CDR3 sequence is 11 residues long. CDR1 and CDR2 (germline): GTSNPN, SVGIG (reference sequence). V lost 4 bases to trimming and J lost 6 bases; unmatched junction nucleotides: 1. The chain's CDR3 is CAWTDRAEAFF. CDR3 sequence (DNA): TGTGCCTGGACGGACAGGGCTGAAGCTTTCTTT.

This CDR3 reads CASSSYVTTRAKNIQYF. The CDR3 DNA sequence: TGTGCCAGCAGCTCCTACGTTACAACGAGGGCCAAAAACATTCAGTACTTC. The chain couples TRBV28 to TRBJ2-4; D gene unclear. Germline CDR1 and CDR2: MDHEN and SYDVKM. The CDR3 sequence is 17 residues long. V was shortened by 6 bases and J by 1 base, with 19 bases between the two germline ends. Complete variable domain (other parts from reference TRBV28 and TRBJ2-4): DVKVTQSSRYLVKRTGEKVFLECVQDMDHENMFWYRQDPGLGLRLIYFSYDVKMKEKGDIPEGYSVSREKKERFSLILESASTNQTSMYLCASSSYVTTRAKNIQYFGAGTRLSVL.

The V and J genes are TRBV2 and TRBJ2-7; possibly TRBD2 for D (6 bases). CDR1 is SNHLY and CDR2 is FYNNEI in the germline V gene. There are 14 residues in the CDR3. V was clipped by 2 bases and J by 0 bases, with 8 bases between them. The CDR3 DNA sequence: TGTGCCAGCAGTGAATTAGCGGTCTCCTACGAGCAGTACTTC. As protein: CASSELAVSYEQYF.

V usage is TRBV2 and J usage is TRBJ2-1; 10 positions agree with TRBD1. J lost 4 bases, V lost 11 bases, and 5 bases had no gene match. This CDR3 region has 13 residues. Germline V CDR1 and CDR2: SNHLY, FYNNEI. For the CDR3, the DNA is TGTGCCGGGGACAGGGGAATTTACAATGAGCAGTTCTTC. This codes for CAGDRGIYNEQFF.

V gene TRBV29-1 combines with J gene TRBJ2-7, with D tentatively TRBD2 (6 bases). Germline CDR1 SQVTM, CDR2 ANQGSEA. With 5 bases removed from V and 1 base from J, the gap between germline ends came to 15 bases. The CDR3 totals 14 residues. The CDR3 DNA follows: TGCAGCGTTCAGACCCTAGCGAAGTCCTACGAGCAGTACTTC. Its protein is CSVQTLAKSYEQYF.

Here the CDR3 reads CASSLRTRDYEQYF. The CDR3 DNA reads TGTGCCAGCAGCTTGCGGACGAGGGACTACGAGCAGTACTTC. The chain carries TRBV7-9 and TRBJ2-7; TRBD2 might be the D (5 bases). There are 14 residues in the CDR3. With 3 bases removed from V and 3 bases from J, the gap between germline ends came to 12 bases. Germline values: CDR1 SEHNR, CDR2 FQNEAQ (reference sequence). Combining the CDR3 with reference TRBV7-9 and TRBJ2-7 gives the whole variable domain DTGVSQNPRHKITKRGQNVTFRCDPISEHNRLYWYRQTLGQGPEFLTYFQNEAQLEKSRLLSDRFSAERPKGSFSTLEIQRTEQGDSAMYLCASSLRTRDYEQYFGPGTRLTVT.

V and J are TRBV18 and TRBJ2-4, with 10 bases aligning to TRBD1. The CDR3 extends over 17 amino acids. CDR1 is KGHSH, CDR2 LQKENI, per germline. Germline trimming cut 3 bases from V and 3 bases from J; bases unmatched to any gene: 8. CDR3 amino acids: CASSPLGTGDVKNIQYF. CDR3 in DNA: TGTGCCAGCTCACCCCTCGGGACAGGGGATGTCAAAAACATTCAGTACTTC.

This clonotype was seen only once. The chain links TRBV5-1 to TRBJ1-6, with 7 bases fitting TRBD1. Losses at the gene ends were 0 bases for V and 9 bases for J; bases not matched to a gene: 3. The CDR3 length is 14 residues. Germline CDR1 and CDR2: SGHRS and YFSETQ. The CDR3 region has the DNA TGCGCCAGCAGCTTGGAGGGGGCTGCTTCACCCCTCCACTTT. Its protein is CASSLEGAASPLHF.

The genes are TRBV5-1 and TRBJ2-1; D tentatively fits TRBD1 or TRBD2 (5 bases each). CDR1 is SGHRS, CDR2 YFSETQ, per germline. V was trimmed by 4 bases and J by 15 bases, leaving 17 bases between them. This CDR3 has 12 amino acids. The CDR3 DNA follows: TGCGCCAGCAGCCTCGGACACGGCGGGTGGTTCTTC. Its translation: CASSLGHGGWFF.

J is TRBJ1-2 and V is TRBV12-3 or TRBV12-4; D call uncertain. V was shortened by 6 bases and J by 2 bases, with 16 bases between the two germline ends. The CDR3 sequence is 15 residues long. The CDR3 spells CASRQFGPENYGYTF. The CDR3 DNA reads as TGTGCCAGCAGACAGTTTGGGCCAGAGAACTATGGCTACACCTTC.

The chain has TRBV30 and TRBJ1-5; 7 bases are a match to TRBD1. Germline assignment: CDR1 GTSNPN and CDR2 SVGIG (reference sequence). This CDR3 is 13 amino acids long. The J segment lost 4 bases and the V segment lost 0 bases, leaving 0 bases of the junction unmatched. CDR3: CAWSVQGNQPQHF. The CDR3 DNA sequence: TGTGCCTGGAGTGTACAGGGGAATCAGCCCCAGCATTTT.

This clonotype was picked up one time. CDR3 in DNA: TGCAGTGTTGCCGAAAATCCCCAATTTGCTTTCTTT. The encoded protein is CSVAENPQFAFF. The rearrangement uses TRBV20-1 and TRBJ1-1; D not certain. The CDR3 is 12 residues long. V lost 7 bases, J lost 11 bases, and 20 bases lay in between. Looked up from germline, CDR1 is DFQATT and CDR2 is SNEGSKA (reference sequence).

This clonotype was observed once. The chain carries TRBV7-9 and TRBJ2-3, with 12 bases matching TRBD1. Germline CDR1 SEHNR, CDR2 FQNEAQ (reference sequence). V was clipped by 5 bases and J by 5 bases; unmatched bases: 14. There are 18 residues in the CDR3. CDR3 loop: CASSPQPGQGAVGDTQYF. The CDR3 coding sequence is TGTGCCAGCAGCCCCCAGCCGGGACAGGGGGCAGTGGGAGATACGCAGTATTTT.

This sequence joins TRBV20-1 and TRBJ1-5, with a weak D call TRBD1 (5 bases). Trimming stripped 2 bases from V and 6 bases from J, with 17 bases between. CDR3 length: 15 residues. Germline V gene sequence: CDR1 DFQATT, CDR2 SNEGSKA (reference sequence). The CDR3 is CSARLYGEGSQPQHF. As DNA, the CDR3 is TGCAGTGCTAGACTATACGGGGAGGGGAGTCAGCCCCAGCATTTT.

This rearrangement joins TRBV21-1 to TRBJ1-2; the table's D gene call, TRBD1, was not cross checked with the DNA. TRBV21-1 is shown as a pseudogene. CDR3 size: 14 residues. CDR3: CASSTRQGSYGYTF. CDR3 nucleotides: TGTGCCAGCAGCACACGACAGGGAAGCTATGGCTACACCTTC.

Only one count was recorded for this clonotype. The chain couples TRBV3-1 to TRBJ2-6; TRBD2 is a possible D gene (5 bases). CDR3 size: 16 residues. Germline CDR1 reads LGHDT; CDR2 reads YNNKEL (reference sequence). Between the trimmed V and J ends, which lost 2 bases and 2 bases, there was a span of 10 bases. The CDR3 spells CASSQYAGTGANVLTF. CDR3 nucleotide sequence: TGTGCCAGCAGCCAATACGCGGGTACTGGGGCCAACGTCCTGACTTTC.

The rearrangement joins TRBV30 to TRBJ1-3; D is undetermined. Looked up from germline, CDR1 is GTSNPN and CDR2 is SVGIG (reference sequence). V lost 6 bases, J lost 8 bases, and 26 bases lay in between. This CDR3 region has 16 residues. The CDR3 DNA sequence: TGTGCCTGCTCCAACTCCGCCGAGGTAGGGCAGGACACCATATATTTT. This sequence encodes CACSNSAEVGQDTIYF.

The chain couples TRBV24-1 to TRBJ2-2, with 12 bases that match TRBD1. The germline gives CDR1 KGHDR, CDR2 SFDVKD. This CDR3 is built from 17 residues. The junction had 5 bases not matched to a gene; V was cut back by 5 bases and J by 2 bases. The CDR3 is CATSGGTGGSNTGELFF. CDR3 nucleotides: TGTGCCACCAGTGGCGGGACAGGGGGCTCCAACACCGGGGAGCTGTTTTTT.

Only one count was recorded for this clonotype. The chain recombines TRBV25-1 with TRBJ1-1; D is unclear. From germline, CDR1 is MGHDK and CDR2 SYGVNS. This CDR3 comprises 13 residues. Trimming removed 9 bases at V and 5 bases at J, with 16 bases between. In nucleotides, the CDR3 is TGTGCCAGTCAAAAGGCGCAAGTGACTGAAGCTTTCTTT. It specifies CASQKAQVTEAFF.

The V and J genes are TRBV20-1 and TRBJ2-3; 9 nucleotides agree with TRBD2. J gave up 1 base and V 1 base, and 0 bases lay outside the gene matches. The CDR3 consists of 14 residues. Looked up from germline, CDR1 is DFQATT and CDR2 is SNEGSKA (reference sequence). The CDR3 DNA is TGCAGTGCTAGAGCTAGCGGGGGCACAGATACGCAGTATTTT. Translation: CSARASGGTDTQYF.

The chain employs TRBV6-5 and TRBJ2-1, with 9 bases matching TRBD1. Losses at the gene ends were 6 bases for V and 6 bases for J; bases not matched to a gene: 9. CDR1 and CDR2 (germline): MNHEY, SVGAGI. This CDR3 region has 15 residues. The CDR3 region is CASSLPGQGLNEQFF. In DNA, the CDR3 is TGTGCCAGCAGCCTTCCGGGACAGGGCCTCAATGAGCAGTTCTTC.